This T cell receptor (beta chain) was identified in a study of identical twins. CDR1 is SGHRS and CDR2 is YFSETQ in the germline V gene. CDR3 length: 13 amino acids. TCRdb ran MiXCR on the 5' RACE reads and lists one entry per CDR3 protein. This table holds roughly 720,000 distinct CDR3 sequences, about 20% found once. This clonotype was observed at least ten times. An end of the junction differs from the germline gene, which may be a read error. The same sample was also studied in work on T cells expressing NK-cell markers.

This sequence joins TRBV5-1 and TRBJ2-2; 7 bases align to TRBD2. The sample was PBMCs. The clonotype originates from a woman aged 18-35 years in good health. DNA for the CDR3: TGTGCCAGCAGCCTAGCGGTAACCGGGGAGCTGTTTTTT. Translating it yields CASSLAVTGELFF.